This T cell receptor beta chain was sequenced during a study of control samples from healthy donors and cancer patients. Using immunoSEQ multiplex PCR, the repertoire was profiled, and TCRdb retains in-frame clones only, with some absent. The data show approximately 97,000 clones, around four fifths seen once. V lost 0 bases and J 2 bases, leaving 7 bases between the germline ends. The germline gives CDR1 SGHRS, CDR2 YFSETQ. This CDR3 has 14 residues. The chain has TRBV5-1 and TRBJ2-3, with D unresolved. This TCR was sampled from a man aged 25-40 years in good health. The sample comprised blood. CDR3 DNA: TGCGCCAGCAGCTTGGAACAGTCCACAGATACGCAGTATTTT. Its translation: CASSLEQSTDTQYF.